These 27 T cell receptor beta chains were sequenced from one sample in a study of blood T cell repertoires in COVID-19. Sequencing was performed with immunoSEQ multiplex PCR; in TCRdb, only in-frame clones are kept and a portion is missing. Of about 57,000 clones listed, 80% to 90% are singletons. Specimen: PBMCs or T cells enriched from blood (not recorded which). Source of these receptors: a woman between 40 and 55 years old with acute COVID-19.

The chain has TRBV7-9 and TRBJ2-1, with 9 nucleotides matching TRBD2. After removal of 11 bases from V and 7 bases from J, the junction contained 15 bases not matched to a gene. CDR1 is SEHNR, CDR2 FQNEAQ, per germline (reference sequence). CDR3 length: 15 amino acids. The CDR3 region is CAGGVRSGSKNEQFF. In DNA, the CDR3 is TGTGCCGGAGGCGTCCGTAGCGGGAGCAAGAATGAGCAGTTCTTC.

This clone is medium-sized (0.01 to 0.1%) by share. The J gene is TRBJ2-2, the V gene TRBV19; tentative D call: TRBD1 (6 bases). CDR1 is LNHDA and CDR2 is SQIVND in the germline V gene (reference sequence). The V gene lost 10 bases and the J gene lost 4 bases, with 19 bases spanning the gap. CDR3 size: 15 residues. The CDR3 DNA is TGTGCCACCCGTCTCGACAGGCTAGCCACCGGGGAGCTGTTTTTT. Its protein product is CATRLDRLATGELFF. Using reference TRBV19 and TRBJ2-2 for the parts outside the CDR3, the full variable domain is DGGITQSPKYLFRKEGQNVTLSCEQNLNHDAMYWYRQDPGQGLRLIYYSQIVNDFQKGDIAEGYSVSREKKESFPLTVTSAQKNPTAFYLCATRLDRLATGELFFGEGSRLTVL.

This chain connects TRBV6-6 to TRBJ2-1; the match to TRBD2 covers 7 bases. This CDR3 contains 15 residues. V shed 6 bases, J shed 4 bases, and the junction held 9 bases outside the gene matches. Germline V gene data show CDR1 as MNHNY and CDR2 as SVGAGI (reference sequence). CDR3: CASSSARGGYNEQFF. As DNA, the CDR3 is TGTGCCAGCAGCTCCGCCCGCGGGGGATACAATGAGCAGTTCTTC.

The chain carries TRBV11-2 and TRBJ2-4, with D possibly matching TRBD2 (5 bases). Trimming pared 0 bases from V and 9 bases from J, leaving 12 bases between. Germline V CDR1 and CDR2: SGHAT, FQNNGV. CDR3 size: 14 residues. The CDR3, as DNA: TGTGCCAGCAGCTTAGAGGGCCAGCGGAGCATTCAGTACTTC. Residues: CASSLEGQRSIQYF.

The CDR3 here is CASSLAGDAKNIQYF. DNA of the CDR3: TGCGCCAGCAGCTTGGCGGGGGACGCCAAAAACATTCAGTACTTC. V is TRBV5-1 and J is TRBJ2-4, with D perhaps matching TRBD2 (6 bases). Germline CDR1 and CDR2: SGHRS and YFSETQ. There are 15 residues in the CDR3. V shed 0 bases and J shed 1 base, with 8 bases lying between them.

This chain connects TRBV18 to TRBJ2-7; D perhaps matches TRBD1 (6 bases). Germline V gives CDR1 KGHSH, CDR2 LQKENI. The CDR3 is 13 residues long. V was trimmed by 5 bases and J by 2 bases, leaving 10 bases between them. The CDR3 DNA is TGTGCCAGCTCAGCCCGGGACACCTACGAGCAGTACGTC. It codes for CASSARDTYEQYV.

The chain links TRBV3-1 (or the pseudogene TRBV3-2) to TRBJ1-5; 11 bases fit TRBD1. Germline V lookup: CDR1 LGHDT, CDR2 YNNKEL (reference sequence). Trimming at V came to 0 bases and at J to 2 bases, leaving 9 bases not matched to a gene. The CDR3 runs 19 residues. CDR3: CASSQDKGQGAWGNQPQHF. The CDR3 region has the DNA TGTGCCAGCAGCCAAGATAAAGGACAGGGGGCTTGGGGCAATCAGCCCCAGCATTTT.

This chain connects TRBV9 to TRBJ1-1, with a tentative D call TRBD1 (5 bases). Trimming shortened V by 9 bases and J by 0 bases, and 15 bases separated the two germline ends. The CDR3 sequence is 14 residues long. From germline, CDR1 is SGDLS and CDR2 YYNGEE. For the CDR3, the DNA is TGTGCCACGACCGAGGACATTTTGAACACTGAAGCTTTCTTT. Amino acid sequence: CATTEDILNTEAFF.

The rearrangement joins TRBV12-3 or TRBV12-4 to TRBJ2-7; 8 bases agree with TRBD1. The length of the CDR3 is 13 residues. The V gene end was trimmed by 6 bases and the J gene end by 2 bases; junction bases not matched to a gene: 3. This CDR3 is CASSRGQAYEQYF. The DNA for the CDR3 is TGTGCCAGCAGCCGGGGACAGGCCTACGAGCAGTACTTC.

The chain carries TRBV19 and TRBJ1-2, with TRBD1 matching 10 bases. V lost 1 base, J lost 6 bases, and 5 bases stayed unmatched. From germline, CDR1 is LNHDA and CDR2 SQIVND (reference sequence). The CDR3 has 15 residues. CDR3 nucleotide sequence: TGTGCCAGTAGTATAGCCCCCGGGACAGGGGATGGCTACACCTTC. As protein: CASSIAPGTGDGYTF.

This rearrangement joins TRBV15 to TRBJ1-6; TRBD1 is a possible D gene (6 bases). V gave up 4 bases and J gave up 14 bases, with 18 bases separating them. CDR3 length: 14 residues. From germline, CDR1 is LNHNV and CDR2 YYDKDF (reference sequence). CDR3 in amino acids: CATSIGQSRVALHF. CDR3 in DNA: TGTGCCACCAGCATTGGACAGTCTCGAGTCGCCCTCCACTTT.

The J gene is TRBJ1-1, the V gene TRBV19, with TRBD1 identical over 8 bases. Germline V gene data show CDR1 as LNHDA and CDR2 as SQIVND (reference sequence). V was pared by 5 bases and J by 7 bases, with 12 bases of the junction left unmatched. The CDR3 covers 15 residues. The CDR3 sequence is CASSRRTGRVGEAFF. The CDR3 DNA sequence: TGTGCCAGTAGTCGCCGGACAGGGCGAGTCGGTGAAGCTTTCTTT.

The chain couples TRBV27 to TRBJ2-5; TRBD1 matches at 9 bases. Per germline, CDR1 MNHEY and CDR2 SMNVEV (reference sequence). V was pared by 2 bases and J by 6 bases, with 10 bases of the junction left unmatched. The CDR3 loop spans 16 amino acids. CDR3 nucleotides: TGTGCCAGCAGTTTAAGACAACAGGGGGCCCAGCAGACCCAGTACTTC. Protein: CASSLRQQGAQQTQYF.

J is TRBJ1-4 and V is TRBV28; TRBD1 aligns across 7 bases. Germline lookup yields CDR1 MDHEN and CDR2 SYDVKM. There are 15 residues in the CDR3. Trimming at V came to 10 bases and at J to 0 bases, leaving 8 bases not matched to a gene. The CDR3 reads CATTDRQPTNEKLFF. The CDR3 DNA reads TGTGCCACCACGGACAGGCAACCAACTAATGAAAAACTGTTTTTT.

The genes are TRBV27 and TRBJ1-5, with 7 bases aligning to TRBD1. V was clipped by 7 bases and J by 1 base; unmatched bases: 4. This CDR3 is 14 amino acids long. Germline V lookup: CDR1 MNHEY, CDR2 SMNVEV (reference sequence). In DNA, the CDR3 is TGTGCCAGCATGGAGGGGGCGAGCAATCAGCCCCAGCATTTT. Residues: CASMEGASNQPQHF.

J is TRBJ2-3 and V is TRBV6-5, with 9 nucleotides matching TRBD1. This CDR3 is 15 amino acids long. J gave up 5 bases and V 8 bases, and 11 bases lay outside the gene matches. Germline V gene data show CDR1 as MNHEY and CDR2 as SVGAGI. CDR3 coding DNA: TGTGCCAGCTTTGATCGGGACAGGGCGGGAGATACGCAGTATTTT. It is translated as CASFDRDRAGDTQYF.

The J gene is TRBJ2-3, the V gene TRBV2; 8 nucleotides line up with TRBD2. V lost 6 bases and J lost 5; bases outside the gene matches: 10. Per the germline V gene, CDR1 is SNHLY and CDR2 is FYNNEI. The CDR3 is 15 amino acids. The DNA of the CDR3 is TGTGCCAGCAGAAAGGCTAGCGGGTTGGGAGATACGCAGTATTTT. Its translation: CASRKASGLGDTQYF.

The V and J genes are TRBV10-3 and TRBJ2-1; 11 nucleotides agree with TRBD2. This CDR3 has 16 amino acids. V lost 4 bases to trimming and J lost 9 bases; unmatched junction nucleotides: 11. Per the germline V gene, CDR1 is ENHRY and CDR2 is SYGVKD. The CDR3 nucleotides are TGTGCCATCAGTGCACTAGCGGGAGAAGGCCGGGTTGAGCAGTTCTTC. Protein: CAISALAGEGRVEQFF.

This chain uses TRBV19 with TRBJ1-4; 7 bases align to TRBD1. The CDR3 has 16 amino acids. CDR1 is LNHDA and CDR2 is SQIVND in the germline V gene (reference sequence). V dropped 5 bases and J dropped 7; count of bases not matched to a gene: 13. CDR3 sequence: CASSPPAGGRGEKLFF. DNA for the CDR3: TGTGCCAGTAGTCCACCCGCAGGGGGTCGCGGTGAAAAACTGTTTTTT.

The chain recombines TRBV2 with TRBJ1-1, with TRBD1 as a possible D gene (5 bases). The CDR3 extends over 17 amino acids. The ends were cut back, 6 bases at V and 0 bases at J, with 20 bases in the middle. CDR1 and CDR2 from the germline V gene are SNHLY and FYNNEI. This CDR3 is CASREQGALGVNTEAFF. The CDR3 DNA sequence: TGTGCCAGCAGGGAGCAGGGTGCCCTGGGTGTGAACACTGAAGCTTTCTTT.

The chain combines TRBV28 with TRBJ2-7; no firm D call. The V end lost 6 bases, the J end lost 1 base, and 16 bases lay between the germline ends. The germline gives CDR1 MDHEN, CDR2 SYDVKM. This CDR3 contains 15 residues. The CDR3 bases are TGTGCCAGCAGCCGTTCCGCGGCGGTTTCCTACGAGCAGTACGTC. Translation: CASSRSAAVSYEQYV.

The J gene is TRBJ1-2, the V gene TRBV28, with D tentatively TRBD1 (6 bases). In germline, CDR1 is MDHEN, CDR2 SYDVKM. V lost 3 bases and J 4 bases, leaving 12 bases between the germline ends. The CDR3 runs to 14 residues. The DNA of the CDR3 is TGTGCCAGCAGTTTGGGGGCGTGGGGCTATGGCTACACCTTC. Amino acid sequence: CASSLGAWGYGYTF.

The rearrangement links TRBV7-9 to TRBJ1-1; 8 bases align to TRBD1. In germline, CDR1 is SEHNR, CDR2 FQNEAQ (reference sequence). This CDR3 spans 16 amino acids. V shed 5 bases, J shed 0 bases, and the junction held 8 bases outside the gene matches. CDR3 residues: CASSPNPGQVNTEAFF. CDR3 nucleotide sequence: TGTGCCAGCAGCCCTAATCCGGGACAGGTGAACACTGAAGCTTTCTTT.

This rearrangement joins TRBV3-1 (or the pseudogene TRBV3-2) to TRBJ2-1, with 8 bases matching TRBD2. CDR1 is LGHDT, CDR2 YNNKEL, per germline (reference sequence). V lost 4 bases, J lost 6 bases, and 5 bases stayed unmatched. CDR3 length equals 14 residues. Here the CDR3 reads CASSLSGNLNEQFF. DNA of the CDR3: TGTGCCAGCAGCCTTAGCGGGAACCTCAATGAGCAGTTCTTC.

The rearrangement links TRBV5-6 to TRBJ1-5; a weak D match, TRBD1 (5 bases). The CDR3 spans 16 residues. The ends were cut back, 4 bases at V and 0 bases at J, with 14 bases in the middle. Germline V gives CDR1 SGHDT, CDR2 YYEEEE. CDR3 nucleotide sequence: TGTGCCAGCAGCACGGGGCTGGGGGGTAGCAATCAGCCCCAGCATTTT. This sequence encodes CASSTGLGGSNQPQHF. The variable domain in full, completed from reference TRBV5-6 and TRBJ1-5, reads DAGVTQSPTHLIKTRGQQVTLRCSPKSGHDTVSWYQQALGQGPQFIFQYYEEEERQRGNFPDRFSGHQFPNYSSELNVNALLLGDSALYLCASSTGLGGSNQPQHFGDGTRLSIL.

V and J are TRBV6-5 and TRBJ1-1; the D is unclear. Germline loops: CDR1 MNHEY, CDR2 SVGAGI. V lost 4 bases, J lost 6 bases, and 15 bases lay in between. CDR3 length: 14 amino acids. CDR3 sequence reads: CASSSTLRMAEAFF. Here the CDR3 DNA reads TGTGCCAGCAGTTCGACTCTTCGGATGGCTGAAGCTTTCTTT.

CDR3 in amino acids: CASSKDSRGVDTQYF. The DNA for the CDR3 is TGTGCCAGTAGCAAAGACAGTCGAGGTGTAGATACGCAGTATTTT. This sequence joins TRBV19 and TRBJ2-3, with a weak D call TRBD1 (5 bases). The CDR3 is 15 residues long. Trimming pared 6 bases from V and 5 bases from J, leaving 18 bases between. Germline V gene sequence: CDR1 LNHDA, CDR2 SQIVND (reference sequence).